This is a list of T cell receptor beta chains from one sample in a study of blood T cell repertoires in COVID-19. The table came from immunoSEQ multiplex PCR; TCRdb's copy has only in-frame clones and leaves some out. The sample shows around 50,000 clones, approximately 88% of them seen only once. The sequenced sample was peripheral blood. These receptors were taken from a man aged 65-85 years with acute or convalescent COVID-19. Each CDR3 is given with its conserved first and last residue. Fields, in order: V gene, J gene, D gene, clone size, CDR3 DNA, CDR3 protein. A D gene is named only where the DNA matches it firmly. Size is stated for part of the rows, as once, few or many counts, or as a class when the clone is expanded.

V gene: TRBV28
J gene: TRBJ1-4
D gene: NA
clone size: few
CDR3 DNA: TGTGCCAGCAGCCCCCGATACCCTAACGAAAAACTGTTTTTT
CDR3 protein: CASSPRYPNEKLFF

V gene: TRBV4-3
J gene: TRBJ1-2
D gene: TRBD1
clone size: once
CDR3 DNA: TGCGCCAGCAGCCAGAAGGGACAGACTTCTAACTATGGCTACACCTTC
CDR3 protein: CASSQKGQTSNYGYTF

V gene: TRBV19
J gene: TRBJ2-4
D gene: TRBD2
clone size: NA
CDR3 DNA: TGTGCCAGTTCGGCGGGAGGGGACATTCAGTACTTC
CDR3 protein: CASSAGGDIQYF

V gene: TRBV29-1
J gene: TRBJ2-1
D gene: NA
clone size: NA
CDR3 DNA: TGCAGCGTTGACCTTCCAGCGGTTTACAATGAGCAGTTCTTC
CDR3 protein: CSVDLPAVYNEQFF

V gene: TRBV7-3
J gene: TRBJ2-7
D gene: NA
clone size: NA
CDR3 DNA: TGTGCCAGCAGCTTAAAGGTCGGCGGGGCCAGTTCCTACGAGCAGTACTTC
CDR3 protein: CASSLKVGGASSYEQYF

V gene: TRBV5-6
J gene: TRBJ1-6
D gene: NA
clone size: few
CDR3 DNA: TGTGCCAGCAGCTTTGGGGGGGTGATGTGGTATAATTCACCCCTCCACTTT
CDR3 protein: CASSFGGVMWYNSPLHF

V gene: TRBV4-2
J gene: TRBJ1-1
D gene: TRBD1
clone size: NA
CDR3 DNA: TGTGCCAGCAGCCAAACGACCACAGGGGAACTAAACACTGAAGCTTTCTTT
CDR3 protein: CASSQTTTGELNTEAFF

V gene: TRBV7-2
J gene: TRBJ1-5
D gene: TRBD1
clone size: once
CDR3 DNA: TGTGCCAGCAGCTTAGTGGTAGGGGGCGTTCAGCCCCAGCATTTT
CDR3 protein: CASSLVVGGVQPQHF

V gene: TRBV19
J gene: TRBJ1-5
D gene: NA
clone size: NA
CDR3 DNA: TGTGCCAGTAGTGTCCCCTCGGGGGGACAGCCCCAGCATTTT
CDR3 protein: CASSVPSGGQPQHF

V gene: TRBV7-9
J gene: TRBJ2-4
D gene: TRBD1
clone size: NA
CDR3 DNA: TGTGCCAGCAGCTCCTCAGGGGGCGCTAGGAACATTCAGTACTTC
CDR3 protein: CASSSSGGARNIQYF

V gene: TRBV6-1
J gene: TRBJ2-7
D gene: TRBD1
clone size: few
CDR3 DNA: TGTGCCAGCAGTGAAGTAGCGGGACAGGGGCAGCACGAGCAGTACTTC
CDR3 protein: CASSEVAGQGQHEQYF

V gene: TRBV18
J gene: TRBJ1-2
D gene: TRBD1
clone size: NA
CDR3 DNA: TGTGCCAGCTCACCACAAGGGGGCGCAGAGTATGGCTACACCTTC
CDR3 protein: CASSPQGGAEYGYTF

V gene: TRBV4-3
J gene: TRBJ1-5
D gene: TRBD1
clone size: NA
CDR3 DNA: TGCGCCAGCAGCCAAGATTGGACAGGAGGACAGCCCCAGCATTTT
CDR3 protein: CASSQDWTGGQPQHF

V gene: TRBV14
J gene: TRBJ1-5
D gene: NA
clone size: NA
CDR3 DNA: TGTGCCAGCAGCCAGCAGGTAAATCAGCCCCAGCATTTT
CDR3 protein: CASSQQVNQPQHF

V gene: TRBV5-6
J gene: TRBJ1-5
D gene: NA
clone size: NA
CDR3 DNA: TGTGCCAGCAGCTTGAACAGAAAAGGTAGCAATCAGCCCCAGCATTTT
CDR3 protein: CASSLNRKGSNQPQHF

V gene: TRBV6-2/TRBV6-3
J gene: TRBJ1-6
D gene: NA
clone size: NA
CDR3 DNA: TGTGCCAGCAGTTTCCTCGGGGGGGGGAATTCACCCCTCCACTTT
CDR3 protein: CASSFLGGGNSPLHF

V gene: TRBV19
J gene: TRBJ1-2
D gene: NA
clone size: NA
CDR3 DNA: TGTGCCAGTAGTGTTCGACGGAGCAGCTACACCTTC
CDR3 protein: CASSVRRSSYTF

V gene: TRBV3-1/TRBV3-2
J gene: TRBJ2-5
D gene: TRBD1
clone size: once
CDR3 DNA: TGTGCCAGCAGCCGATATAGGGACAGGCAAGAGACCCAGTACTTC
CDR3 protein: CASSRYRDRQETQYF